Each of the 20 T cell receptor beta chains below was sequenced from the same sample in a study of CD8 T cells in Susac syndrome. Random hexamers primed reverse transcription of roughly 0.5 to 1 ug RNA. TCRdb re-derived calls from the immunoSEQ multiplex PCR reads in MiXCR, one entry per CDR3 protein. The data show more than 200,000 distinct CDR3 sequences, about 94% seen once. The sample comprised CD8+ T cells from PBMCs. These receptors were taken from a human donor with multiple sclerosis.

The chain uses TRBV9 and TRBJ2-7, with TRBD2 matching 8 bases. J was trimmed by 3 bases and V by 0 bases; bases with no gene match: 5. CDR3 length: 15 amino acids. Germline loops: CDR1 SGDLS, CDR2 YYNGEE. The CDR3 DNA reads TGTGCCAGCAGCGTAGGAGGGACTAGGGTCTACGAGCAGTACTTC. Translated: CASSVGGTRVYEQYF.

The CDR3: CASSLGRGGYTF. In nucleotides, the CDR3 is TGTGCCAGCAGCTTAGGCAGGGGAGGCTACACCTTC. The rearrangement uses TRBV13 and TRBJ1-2; perhaps TRBD1 as D (6 bases). Looked up from germline, CDR1 is PRHDT and CDR2 is FYEKMQ (reference sequence). The CDR3 consists of 12 residues. V gave up 0 bases and J gave up 8 bases, with 7 bases separating them.

The CDR3 is CAWTLTSPGEQFF. The CDR3 DNA follows: TGTGCCTGGACCCTGACTTCCCCCGGTGAGCAGTTCTTC. V is TRBV30 and J is TRBJ2-1; D not certain. This CDR3 is 13 amino acids long. The V end lost 4 bases, the J end lost 9 bases, and 16 bases lay between the germline ends. CDR1 and CDR2 from the germline V gene are GTSNPN and SVGIG (reference sequence).

The chain employs TRBV27 and TRBJ2-6; TRBD1 might be the D (5 bases). The CDR3 consists of 16 residues. The V end was cut by 3 bases, the J end by 0 bases, with 9 bases between. Germline loops: CDR1 MNHEY, CDR2 SMNVEV (reference sequence). CDR3 coding DNA: TGTGCCAGCAGTTTCCAGGGTAACTCTGGGGCCAACGTCCTGACTTTC. Encoded protein: CASSFQGNSGANVLTF.

The chain links TRBV18 to TRBJ1-2; TRBD1 is a possible D gene (5 bases). Germline lookup yields CDR1 KGHSH and CDR2 LQKENI. V gave up 1 base and J gave up 4 bases, with 13 bases separating them. CDR3 size: 15 residues. The CDR3 DNA sequence: TGTGCCAGCTCACCACAACGACAGATAGCCTATGGCTACACCTTC. Its protein is CASSPQRQIAYGYTF.

V usage is TRBV2 and J usage is TRBJ2-1; 8 nucleotides agree with TRBD1. Trimming took 8 bases from V and 4 from J; bases not matched to a gene: 10. Germline lookup yields CDR1 SNHLY and CDR2 FYNNEI. This CDR3 is 15 amino acids long. The CDR3 DNA sequence: TGTGCCAGCGGGCGCTCTCAGGGGGCATACAATGAGCAGTTCTTC. Residues: CASGRSQGAYNEQFF.

This chain connects TRBV9 to TRBJ2-7, with D possibly matching TRBD2 (5 bases). The CDR3 has 15 residues. Germline V gives CDR1 SGDLS, CDR2 YYNGEE. The germline V and J ends were trimmed by 0 bases and 0 bases, with 10 bases remaining between them. The CDR3 sequence: CASSVEAASSYEQYF. The CDR3 DNA reads as TGTGCCAGCAGCGTAGAAGCGGCCTCCTCCTACGAGCAGTACTTC. Looking up the rest from reference TRBV9 and TRBJ2-7 gives the full variable domain: DSGVTQTPKHLITATGQRVTLRCSPRSGDLSVYWYQQSLDQGLQFLIQYYNGEERAKGNILERFSAQQFPDLHSELNLSSLELGDSALYFCASSVEAASSYEQYFGPGTRLTVT.

The chain is built from TRBV11-1 and TRBJ1-5; a possible D gene is TRBD1 (6 bases). The germline V gene encodes CDR1 SGHAT and CDR2 FQDESV (reference sequence). CDR3 size: 24 residues. V was shortened by 4 bases and J by 0 bases, with 37 bases between the two germline ends. The CDR3 sequence: CASSYHAEGGIGGMRGHSNQPQHF. The CDR3 coding sequence is TGTGCCAGCAGCTATCATGCAGAGGGTGGTATCGGGGGCATGAGAGGCCATAGCAATCAGCCCCAGCATTTT.

The chain employs TRBV5-1 and TRBJ1-2, with unresolved D. Germline CDR1 SGHRS, CDR2 YFSETQ. V lost 0 bases and J 3 bases, leaving 12 bases between the germline ends. CDR3 length: 15 amino acids. Here the CDR3 DNA reads TGCGCCAGCAGCTTGGTTCCCGAGGCGGACTATGGCTACACCTTC. It yields the protein CASSLVPEADYGYTF.

This clonotype has more than one count but fewer than ten. The chain is built from TRBV7-2 and TRBJ2-1, with TRBD1 matching over 10 bases. The ends lost 5 bases at V and 0 bases at J; junction bases unmatched: 1. This CDR3 has 15 amino acids. Per the germline V gene, CDR1 is SGHTA and CDR2 is FQGNSA. CDR3 sequence reads: CASSRTGGSYNEQFF. The CDR3 region has the DNA TGTGCCAGCAGCCGGACAGGGGGCTCCTACAATGAGCAGTTCTTC.

CDR3 nucleotides: TGTGCCAGCAGCCGGGGGGGTGAAGTAAGGGCTTTCTTT. Its protein product is CASSRGGEVRAFF. This sequence joins TRBV7-9 and TRBJ1-1; a possible D gene is TRBD1 (5 bases). This CDR3 has 13 amino acids. V was cut by 5 bases and J by 11 bases, with 18 bases left in between. CDR1 SEHNR and CDR2 FQNEAQ come from the germline V gene (reference sequence).

The rearrangement joins TRBV20-1 to TRBJ2-1; TRBD2 matches 13 bases. The CDR3 runs 18 residues. The V segment lost 6 bases and the J segment 0 bases; nucleotides outside the gene matches: 11. Looked up from germline, CDR1 is DFQATT and CDR2 is SNEGSKA (reference sequence). This chain's CDR3 is CSADGGLAGISSYNEQFF. CDR3 DNA: TGCAGTGCCGACGGGGGACTAGCGGGGATAAGCTCCTACAATGAGCAGTTCTTC.

The chain has TRBV5-1 and TRBJ2-2, with TRBD2 matching 8 bases. The CDR3 sequence is 17 residues long. Germline V CDR1 and CDR2: SGHRS, YFSETQ. V lost 0 bases, J lost 1 base, and 5 bases stayed unmatched. Here the CDR3 DNA reads TGCGCCAGCAGCTTGGATGTGCTAGCGGGGAACACCGGGGAGCTGTTTTTT. The encoded protein is CASSLDVLAGNTGELFF.

The V gene is TRBV3-1, the J gene TRBJ2-1; D not certain. This CDR3 comprises 16 residues. V lost 0 bases, J lost 5 bases, and 14 bases lay in between. Germline V CDR1 and CDR2: LGHDT, YNNKEL (reference sequence). CDR3 sequence reads: CASSQDILYQNNEQFF. CDR3 bases: TGTGCCAGCAGCCAAGACATCCTCTACCAAAACAATGAGCAGTTCTTC.

The DNA for the CDR3 is TGTGCCAGCAGCGCCGGGACAGGGGCGAACACCGGGGAGCTGTTTTTT. This codes for CASSAGTGANTGELFF. The chain employs TRBV7-9 and TRBJ2-2, with 10 positions matching TRBD1. The CDR3 consists of 16 residues. CDR1 is SEHNR, CDR2 FQNEAQ, per germline (reference sequence). V gave up 5 bases and J gave up 0 bases; unmatched junction bases: 3.

The rearrangement joins TRBV18 to TRBJ2-1; TRBD2 matches 8 bases. The CDR3 has 19 residues. V lost 2 bases to trimming and J lost 0 bases; unmatched junction nucleotides: 12. Germline loops: CDR1 KGHSH, CDR2 LQKENI. CDR3 sequence: CASSPAMQTSVSSYNEQFF. In DNA, the CDR3 is TGTGCCAGCTCACCAGCGATGCAGACTAGCGTCTCCTCCTACAATGAGCAGTTCTTC. The full variable domain, completed using reference TRBV18 and TRBJ2-1, is NAGVMQNPRHLVRRRGQEARLRCSPMKGHSHVYWYRQLPEEGLKFMVYLQKENIIDESGMPKERFSAEFPKEGPSILRIQQVVRGDSAAYFCASSPAMQTSVSSYNEQFFGPGTRLTVL.

V gene TRBV19 combines with J gene TRBJ1-6; TRBD1 agrees at 7 bases. The junction had 11 bases not matched to a gene; V was cut back by 7 bases and J by 11 bases. Germline CDR1 LNHDA, CDR2 SQIVND (reference sequence). The CDR3 has 14 residues. DNA of the CDR3: TGTGCCAGTAAAGATACGACAGGGAGTACACCCCTCCACTTT. Encoded protein: CASKDTTGSTPLHF.

V and J are TRBV7-9 and TRBJ1-5; D is unclear. Looked up from germline, CDR1 is SEHNR and CDR2 is FQNEAQ (reference sequence). The CDR3 is made up of 15 amino acids. Trimming stripped 1 base from V and 0 bases from J, with 7 bases between. CDR3 sequence: CASSLVGYSNQPQHF. CDR3 bases: TGTGCCAGCAGCTTAGTTGGGTATAGCAATCAGCCCCAGCATTTT.

This clonotype was detected a few times. The chain recombines TRBV19 with TRBJ1-1, with TRBD1 matching over 7 bases. Looked up from germline, CDR1 is LNHDA and CDR2 is SQIVND (reference sequence). The CDR3 has 13 amino acids. The ends lost 4 bases at V and 3 bases at J; junction bases unmatched: 2. The CDR3: CASSTTGDTEAFF. CDR3 nucleotides: TGTGCCAGTAGTACCACAGGGGACACTGAAGCTTTCTTT.

The chain is built from TRBV21-1 and TRBJ2-3. TRBV21-1 is termed a pseudogene. The CDR3 loop spans 17 amino acids. The CDR3 protein is CASSKEWVEGSPDTQYF. Written as DNA, the CDR3 is TGTGCCAGCAGCAAAGAGTGGGTCGAAGGGAGCCCAGATACGCAGTATTTT.